The text below deals with one TCR beta chain. Its antigen is still unknown. Base-call qualities are not available, and no considerably larger clone is one nucleotide away. The germline V gene yields SGHTA for CDR1 and FQGTGA for CDR2. V was cut back by 1 base and J by 9 bases, leaving a gap of 19 bases between them. From its cysteine to its phenylalanine, the CDR3 spans 17 amino acids. Only the CDR3 region is kept as DNA, spanning 51 bases read in frame from base 1. The data derive from a study of patients and donors after allogeneic stem cell transplantation (dated by TCRdb to the early 2020s). Libraries were made using RT-PCR. Reads for this sample came from a NextSeq 550. In TCRdb, the public reads were trimmed at Q25 with fastp and aligned with MiXCR, with productive beta chains retained. CDR3 protein sequences are deduplicated, and each keeps its most common genes and DNA. The sample yields some 880,000 distinct CDR3 sequences; around 17% were counted once. 5.5% to 6.5% of the sample is held by the ten biggest clonotypes.

Sequencing was carried out using blood, either unsorted or a sorted T cell fraction (not recorded which). The rearranged segments are TRBV7-3 and TRBJ1-6, with a weak D call of TRBD1 (6 bases match). This clonotype was obtained from a human donor who was either an allogeneic HSCT recipient or a stem cell or donor lymphocyte infusion donor (not recorded which). It is not recorded whose cells these are; they may come from a transplant donor. This receptor has the CDR3 CASSLKGDGKGGSPLHF. The sequence in DNA is TGTGCCAGCAGCTTAAAGGGGGACGGGAAGGGTGGTTCACCCCTCCACTTT.